These T cell receptor beta chains were read from a single sample in a study of CD8 T cells in ankylosing spondylitis. TCRdb re-called the 5' RACE reads through MiXCR, storing one row per CDR3 protein. The sample consists of tens of thousands of distinct CDR3 sequences, roughly 9.6% of them appearing once. Sequencing input: blood, either unsorted or a sorted T cell fraction (not recorded which). These receptors were obtained from a male donor with ankylosing spondylitis or in good health (not recorded which). Each CDR3 is given with its conserved first and last residue. A D gene is named only where the DNA matches it firmly. Only part of the rows carry a size: once, few, many, or a class if the clone is expanded.

size | J | V | D | DNA | CDR3
- | TRBJ1-2 | TRBV20-1 | - | TGCAGTGCTAACGTCGAACAGGGATTTTGGTTTGGGTATGGCTACACCTTC | CSANVEQGFWFGYGYTF
many | TRBJ2-1 | TRBV3-1 | - | TGTGCCAGCAGCCAAGGTCCGGTCATGTACCATGAGCAGTTCTTC | CASSQGPVMYHEQFF
many | TRBJ2-5 | TRBV5-1 | TRBD2 | TGCGCCAGCAGTGTGGCTAGCGGGGGAGAGACCCAGTACTTC | CASSVASGGETQYF
many | TRBJ2-4 | TRBV19 | - | TGTGCCAGTAGTATAGATCAGAGTGTCAGGATAAACATTCAGTACTTC | CASSIDQSVRINIQYF
- | TRBJ1-1 | TRBV27 | - | TGTGCCAGCAGTCCCCCCGGGCATCATAGCACCGAAGCTTCCTTT | CASSPPGHHSTEASF
- | TRBJ1-3 | TRBV25-1 | - | TGTGCCAGCAACTCTCGCGGGTCTGGAAACACCATATATTTT | CASNSRGSGNTIYF
many | TRBJ2-3 | TRBV5-1 | - | TGCGCCAGCAGCCTGCGAGGGAACGCTTTGCGTAACACAGATACGCAGTATTTT | CASSLRGNALRNTDTQYF
many | TRBJ2-2 | TRBV5-1 | TRBD2 | TGCGCCAGCAGCTCTAGCGGGGGGGCCGACACCGGGGAGCTGTTTTTT | CASSSSGGADTGELFF
many | TRBJ2-7 | TRBV30 | - | TGTGCCTGGAGCGACTATAGCTACGAGCAGTACTTC | CAWSDYSYEQYF
many | TRBJ1-6 | TRBV2 | - | TGTGCCAGCAGCCGGGTGGGCGGTGAACAGTCACCCCTCCACTTT | CASSRVGGEQSPLHF
few | TRBJ2-1 | TRBV11-3 | - | TGTGCCAGCAGCTCCCGGGGTGGGTACAATGAGCAGTTCTTC | CASSSRGGYNEQFF
- | TRBJ2-7 | TRBV3-1 | - | TGTGCCAGCAGCCAAGAAGGCGGGGCCTACGAGCAGTACTTC | CASSQEGGAYEQYF
many | TRBJ1-4 | TRBV12-3/TRBV12-4 | TRBD1 | TGTGCCAGCACAGGGACAGGCAATGAAAAACTGTTTTTT | CASTGTGNEKLFF
many | TRBJ1-6 | TRBV12-3/TRBV12-4 | - | TGTGCCAGCAGGCCGGGAACAGTTAATTCACCCCTCCACTTT | CASRPGTVNSPLHF
many | TRBJ2-5 | TRBV12-3/TRBV12-4 | - | TGTGCCAGCAGTGTCTGGGGGAAAGAGACCCAGTACTTC | CASSVWGKETQYF
few | TRBJ2-5 | TRBV5-1 | TRBD2 | TGCGCCAGCACAAGCGGGGGGGCCGGCCCAGTAGAGACCCAGTACTTC | CASTSGGAGPVETQYF
many | TRBJ2-7 | TRBV5-1 | - | TGCGCCAGCAGCCCGACGGGGTATGTTACCTACGAGCAGTACTTC | CASSPTGYVTYEQYF
few | TRBJ2-1 | TRBV19 | - | TGTGCCAGTAGTAGCGGGACACCTGGCAATGAGCAGTTCTTC | CASSSGTPGNEQFF
once | TRBJ2-2 | TRBV7-9 | TRBD2 | TGTGCCAGCAGCTTAGCGAGCGGGACGAACACCGGGGAGCTGTTTTTT | CASSLASGTNTGELFF
many | TRBJ1-5 | TRBV5-5 | TRBD1 | TGTGCCAGCAGCTGGACAGGGGGCAGCAATCAGCCCCAGCATTTT | CASSWTGGSNQPQHF
- | TRBJ1-2 | TRBV7-2 | - | TGTGCCAGCAGCCCCCGGTGGACGGACGACTATGGCTACACCTTC | CASSPRWTDDYGYTF
many | TRBJ2-3 | TRBV5-1 | TRBD1 | TGCGCCAGCACCTCAGGGGACAGGGGAACAGATACGCAGTATTTT | CASTSGDRGTDTQYF
many | TRBJ1-5 | TRBV29-1 | TRBD1 | TGCAGCGTAGGGACAGGAGATAATCAGCCCCAGCATTTT | CSVGTGDNQPQHF
many | TRBJ2-5 | TRBV5-1 | TRBD1 | TGCGCCAGCAGCTACCAGGGGGAAGAGACCCAGTACTTC | CASSYQGEETQYF
many | TRBJ2-5 | TRBV7-2 | TRBD1 | TGTGCCAGCAGTCGACAGGGGGCTCAAGAGACCCAGTACTTC | CASSRQGAQETQYF